One sample yielded the 2 T cell receptor beta chains listed below, sequenced in a study of blood T cell repertoires in COVID-19. Sequencing was performed with immunoSEQ multiplex PCR; in TCRdb, only in-frame clones are kept and a portion is missing. The sample consists of 120,000 or so clones, around 81% of them appearing once. The sequenced sample was peripheral blood. The origin of the receptors is a man in his 70s with acute or convalescent COVID-19.

The chain joins TRBV5-1 to TRBJ2-5; 12 bases are a match to TRBD2. The CDR3 has 14 amino acids. The junction had 2 bases not matched to a gene; V was cut back by 3 bases and J by 5 bases. Germline CDR1 and CDR2: SGHRS and YFSETQ. Here the CDR3 DNA reads TGCGCCAGCAGCTCGCTAGCGGGGGGGGAGACCCAGTACTTC. Protein product: CASSSLAGGETQYF.

In its sample, this clone was seen a few times. V is TRBV5-5 and J is TRBJ2-1; D may be TRBD2 (6 bases). Germline V gene sequence: CDR1 SGHKS, CDR2 YYEKEE (reference sequence). The CDR3 sequence is 14 residues long. Between the trimmed V and J ends, which lost 5 bases and 7 bases, there was a span of 16 bases. In DNA, the CDR3 is TGTGCCAGCAGTGGGGACTTCCTCGGGAATGAGCAGTTCTTC. Its translation is CASSGDFLGNEQFF.